This TCR beta chain was recorded in a study of vaccination effects on CD4 cells after COVID-19. Trimming cost V 6 bases and J 6 bases, with 12 bases left between them. Germline CDR1 MNHEY, CDR2 SVGAGI. The CDR3 contains 14 residues. Pools of viral peptides were used by the ViraFEST assay to expand antigen-specific CD4+ T cells ahead of sequencing. It was after around 10 days of culture that CD4+ T cells were isolated. Vaccinated participants had no history of SARS-CoV-2 infection and tested negative for nucleocapsid antibodies. Using immunoSEQ multiplex PCR, the repertoire was profiled, and TCRdb retains in-frame clones only, with some absent. The sample has 23,000 or so clones, about 76% seen once. Note on this clone: Antigen unknown.

The receptor was derived from a human donor who received a COVID-19 vaccine. The sequenced sample was CD4+ T cells from PBMCs cultured with SARS-CoV-2 spike peptides, obtained before COVID-19 vaccination. The V gene is TRBV6-5, the J gene TRBJ1-6; perhaps TRBD1 as D (5 bases). CDR3 region: CASSPRDGNSPLHF. CDR3 DNA: TGTGCCAGCAGCCCCCGGGACGGTAATTCACCCCTCCACTTT.